Reported below is one T cell receptor (beta chain). Between the trimmed V and J ends, which lost 4 bases and 0 bases, there was a span of 14 bases. CDR1 SGHRS and CDR2 YFSETQ come from the germline V gene. This CDR3 contains 17 residues. The table came from immunoSEQ multiplex PCR; TCRdb's copy has only in-frame clones and leaves some out. The sample comprises 130,000 or so clones, about 91% of which are singletons, and less than 2% rests with the top ten. This entry comes from a study of blood T cell repertoires in COVID-19. Study background: Donors in the United States, Italy and Spain gave samples during acute or convalescent COVID-19. T cells, B-cell-depleted T cells, or PBMCs provided the cDNA or gDNA that served as material.

Sequenced input: peripheral blood. This clonotype originated in a woman aged 55-69 years with acute or convalescent COVID-19. The genes are TRBV5-1 and TRBJ2-6; maybe TRBD1 (6 bases). The CDR3 is CASSPRTGLSGANVLTF. The CDR3 region has the DNA TGCGCCAGCAGCCCCCGAACAGGGCTCTCTGGGGCCAACGTCCTGACTTTC.